Listed below are T cell receptor beta chains from one sample, sequenced in a study of T cells in Graves' hyperthyroidism and ophthalmopathy. TCRdb itself ran the multiplex PCR reads through MiXCR, one entry per CDR3 protein. The table lists just under 750,000 distinct CDR3 sequences, over 35% of them singletons. Sample: blood. The receptors here all came from a woman in her forties with Graves' hyperthyroidism. Each CDR3 is given with its conserved first and last residue. The D gene is left open where the match is weak. Where a row states a size, it is once, few, many or the class of an expanded clone; other rows omit it.

abundance: few
d_gene: -
v_gene: TRBV28
j_gene: TRBJ1-1
CDR3aa: CASSSPAKGWTEAFF
CDR3nt: TGTGCCAGCAGTTCCCCGGCCAAGGGATGGACTGAAGCTTTCTTT

abundance: -
d_gene: -
v_gene: TRBV10-3
j_gene: TRBJ2-2
CDR3aa: CASNRQVLTGELFF
CDR3nt: TGTGCCAGCAATCGACAGGTTCTCACCGGGGAGCTGTTTTTT

abundance: many
d_gene: TRBD1
v_gene: TRBV11-2
j_gene: TRBJ1-4
CDR3aa: CASSFGGGQGMVF
CDR3nt: TGTGCCAGCAGCTTCGGGGGGGGACAGGGGATGGTTTTT

abundance: few
d_gene: TRBD1
v_gene: TRBV2
j_gene: TRBJ2-7
CDR3aa: CASSPPQGKTYEQYF
CDR3nt: TGTGCCAGCTCACCTCCACAGGGGAAGACCTACGAGCAGTACTTC

abundance: many
d_gene: -
v_gene: TRBV14
j_gene: TRBJ2-7
CDR3aa: CASSKRLISYEQYF
CDR3nt: TGTGCCAGCAGCAAACGACTGATCTCCTACGAGCAGTACTTC

abundance: -
d_gene: TRBD1
v_gene: TRBV7-2
j_gene: TRBJ1-4
CDR3aa: CASSLIGGGTGKLFF
CDR3nt: TGTGCCAGCAGCTTAATTGGCGGCGGGACAGGGAAACTGTTTTTT

abundance: -
d_gene: -
v_gene: TRBV5-1
j_gene: TRBJ1-1
CDR3aa: CASSLVAGYVVAGTEAFF
CDR3nt: TGCGCCAGCAGCTTGGTGGCAGGGTACGTAGTAGCGGGCACTGAAGCTTTCTTT

abundance: -
d_gene: -
v_gene: TRBV15
j_gene: TRBJ1-4
CDR3aa: CATSRIVLQGNEKLFF
CDR3nt: TGTGCCACCAGCAGGATAGTTCTCCAGGGAAATGAAAAACTGTTTTTT

abundance: few
d_gene: TRBD2
v_gene: TRBV20-1
j_gene: TRBJ2-7
CDR3aa: CSAMGLAGVYEQYF
CDR3nt: TGCAGTGCTATGGGGCTAGCGGGGGTCTACGAGCAGTACTTC

abundance: -
d_gene: -
v_gene: TRBV20-1
j_gene: TRBJ1-2
CDR3aa: CSASGVANYGYTF
CDR3nt: TGCAGTGCTAGCGGGGTGGCTAACTATGGCTACACCTTC

abundance: few
d_gene: -
v_gene: TRBV4-2
j_gene: TRBJ1-1
CDR3aa: CASSQERKGAMNTEAFF
CDR3nt: TGTGCCAGCAGCCAAGAGAGAAAAGGGGCGATGAACACTGAAGCTTTCTTT

abundance: -
d_gene: -
v_gene: TRBV4-3
j_gene: TRBJ1-1
CDR3aa: CASSQALGWDTEAFF
CDR3nt: TGCGCCAGCAGCCAAGCGTTGGGTTGGGACACTGAAGCTTTCTTT

abundance: -
d_gene: -
v_gene: TRBV2
j_gene: TRBJ2-7
CDR3aa: CASTYPPGRVGEQYF
CDR3nt: TGTGCCAGCACCTACCCCCCTGGACGGGTGGGTGAGCAGTACTTC

abundance: many
d_gene: TRBD1
v_gene: TRBV7-8
j_gene: TRBJ1-5
CDR3aa: CASSRDRAQPQHF
CDR3nt: TGTGCCAGCAGCCGAGACAGGGCCCAGCCCCAGCATTTT

abundance: many
d_gene: -
v_gene: TRBV7-2
j_gene: TRBJ2-5
CDR3aa: CASSLSWRSQETQYF
CDR3nt: TGTGCCAGCAGCTTAAGTTGGCGCTCACAAGAGACCCAGTACTTC

abundance: -
d_gene: TRBD1
v_gene: TRBV5-8
j_gene: TRBJ2-7
CDR3aa: CASSMLRGTGGSYEQYF
CDR3nt: TGTGCCAGCAGCATGCTCCGCGGGACAGGGGGCTCTTACGAGCAGTACTTC

abundance: -
d_gene: -
v_gene: TRBV19
j_gene: TRBJ1-5
CDR3aa: CASDGRSPNQPQHF
CDR3nt: TGTGCCAGTGATGGACGGAGCCCAAATCAGCCCCAGCATTTT

abundance: few
d_gene: TRBD1
v_gene: TRBV28
j_gene: TRBJ1-3
CDR3aa: CASSGPGQGGNTIYF
CDR3nt: TGTGCCAGCAGTGGCCCGGGACAGGGGGGAAACACCATATATTTT

abundance: few
d_gene: -
v_gene: TRBV6-5
j_gene: TRBJ2-2
CDR3aa: CASTPAYTGELFF
CDR3nt: TGTGCCAGCACACCAGCGTACACCGGGGAGCTGTTTTTT

abundance: few
d_gene: -
v_gene: TRBV7-2
j_gene: TRBJ1-5
CDR3aa: CASSLAGFGQPQHF
CDR3nt: TGTGCCAGCAGCTTAGCAGGGTTCGGTCAGCCCCAGCATTTT